One sample yielded the 5 T cell receptor delta chains listed below, sequenced in a study of gamma-delta T cells after stem cell transplantation. TCRdb reprocessed the RT-PCR reads through CATT. The sample holds about twelve delta-chain clones. The sample consisted of gamma-delta T cells. Source of these receptors: a human donor. It is not recorded whose cells these are; they may come from a transplant donor. This table probably holds off-target reads from a library built for another chain.

There are a few counts of this clone. The chain couples TRDV2 to TRDJ1; 10 nucleotides match TRDD3. V was clipped by 0 bases and J by 14 bases; unmatched bases: 20. The CDR3 runs to 17 residues. Looked up from germline, CDR1 is GEAIGNYY and CDR2 is EKD. The CDR3 bases are TGTGCCTGTGACACCGTCACTGGGGGATTCAGCCCCGGGGTAGTAATCTTT. This gives the protein CACDTVTGGFSPGVVIF.

This clone was counted between two and nine times. The chain joins TRDV2 to TRDJ1; TRDD3 matches at 8 bases. Trimming took 0 bases from V and 3 from J; bases not matched to a gene: 8. The germline CDR1 and CDR2 sequences are GEAIGNYY and EKD. The CDR3 has 16 amino acids. CDR3: CACDTIPLGDPDKLIF. DNA for the CDR3: TGTGCCTGTGACACCATTCCTCTGGGGGACCCCGATAAACTCATCTTT.

The chain carries TRDV2 and TRDJ2; D is ambiguous. The CDR3 is 10 amino acids. V lost 8 bases and J 8 bases, leaving 8 bases between the germline ends. The germline V gene has CDR1 GEAIGNYY and CDR2 EKD. DNA for the CDR3: TGTGCCTCGTTGGAGGCACAACTCTTCTTT. Translating gives CASLEAQLFF.

The rearrangement uses TRDV2 and TRDJ1; D not certain. V was shortened by 0 bases and J by 0 bases, with 13 bases between the two germline ends. This CDR3 comprises 16 residues. Germline-derived CDR1 and CDR2 are GEAIGNYY and EKD. This CDR3 is CACDTLAASDTDKLIF. The CDR3 DNA is TGTGCCTGTGACACCCTAGCTGCGTCGGACACCGATAAACTCATCTTT.

This clone was counted only a few times. The chain links TRDV2 to TRDJ1; 11 bases are a match to TRDD3. Per the germline V gene, CDR1 is GEAIGNYY and CDR2 is EKD. This CDR3 is built from 14 residues. With V trimmed by 3 bases and J by 6 bases, 5 bases remained unmatched. The CDR3 nucleotides are TGTGCCTGTGACCTGTTGGGGGATACGAATAAACTCATCTTT. Amino acids: CACDLLGDTNKLIF.